This T cell receptor beta chain is drawn from a study of shared clonotypes between healthy human individuals. As to this clone: What it binds is unknown.

Terminally differentiated effector memory CD45RA+ cells were left out of the naive CD8 fraction, which was CD45RO-negative and positively selected for CCR7. Trimming stripped 5 bases from V and 1 base from J, with 20 bases between. Germline loops: CDR1 SGHVS, CDR2 FQNEAQ. The CDR3 sequence is 17 residues long. Only in-frame clones appear in the TCRdb table, and some are missing; sequencing was by immunoSEQ multiplex PCR. Of about 2.2 million clones listed, about 94% are singletons. Findings of the study overall: Richness estimates generally favored naive over memory subsets.

V and J are TRBV7-8 and TRBJ2-5, with a possible D match to TRBD1 (6 bases). Sequenced sample: naive CD8+ T cells from PBMCs. This receptor was obtained from a man aged 18 to 30 in good health. Some clones in this sample may be carry-over from other donors' samples. The CDR3 DNA is TGTGCCAGCAGCCTGAGATCGACAGGCCCACTCCAAGAGACCCAGTACTTC. This gives the protein CASSLRSTGPLQETQYF.